These 20 T cell receptor beta chains share one sample of origin, sequenced in a study of blood T cell repertoires in COVID-19. TCRdb's copy holds only in-frame clones and misses some; the assay was immunoSEQ multiplex PCR. This table has 80,000 to 95,000 clones, approximately 81% appearing once. The sequenced material came from peripheral blood. These receptors all stem from an elderly man with acute or convalescent COVID-19.

The chain links TRBV5-1 to TRBJ2-7, with 9 nucleotides matching TRBD1. With V trimmed by 2 bases and J by 5 bases, 2 bases remained unmatched. The CDR3 contains 13 residues. Germline V lookup: CDR1 SGHRS, CDR2 YFSETQ. The CDR3 DNA follows: TGCGCCAGCAGCTTTACAGGGGGCGACGAGCAGTACTTC. This gives the protein CASSFTGGDEQYF.

The chain recombines TRBV6-4 with TRBJ2-1; D remains unclear. Trimming shortened V by 3 bases and J by 0 bases, and 6 bases separated the two germline ends. Germline values: CDR1 MRHNA, CDR2 SNTAGT. CDR3 length: 14 residues. DNA for the CDR3: TGTGCCAGCAGTGAGGAGATCTCCTACAATGAGCAGTTCTTC. Protein product: CASSEEISYNEQFF.

This clone was picked up one time. The chain is built from TRBV24-1 and TRBJ1-2, with 9 nucleotides matching TRBD1. J lost 8 bases, V lost 2 bases, and 8 bases had no gene match. The germline CDR1 and CDR2 sequences are KGHDR and SFDVKD. This CDR3 comprises 15 residues. The chain's CDR3 is CATSDSRDRVEGYTF. CDR3 coding DNA: TGTGCCACCAGTGATTCCCGGGACAGGGTAGAAGGCTACACCTTC.

The V and J genes are TRBV11-3 and TRBJ2-1; TRBD2 matches at 7 bases. The ends lost 4 bases at V and 4 bases at J; junction bases unmatched: 7. Germline CDR1 reads SGHNT; CDR2 reads YENEEA. The CDR3 loop spans 15 amino acids. The CDR3 coding sequence is TGTGCCAGCAGCTCCCGAGGACTAGATTACAATGAGCAGTTCTTC. Amino acid sequence: CASSSRGLDYNEQFF.

The chain links TRBV2 to TRBJ2-4, with a weak D call TRBD1 (5 bases). V was trimmed by 5 bases and J by 0 bases, leaving 17 bases between them. The germline V gene has CDR1 SNHLY and CDR2 FYNNEI. CDR3 length equals 17 residues. The CDR3 here is CASSPARQSLAKNIQYF. CDR3 in DNA: TGTGCCAGCAGTCCGGCCCGACAGTCTCTAGCCAAAAACATTCAGTACTTC.

The J gene is TRBJ2-1, the V gene TRBV3-1 (or the pseudogene TRBV3-2), with 10 bases fitting TRBD2. Looked up from germline, CDR1 is LGHDT and CDR2 is YNNKEL (reference sequence). With 5 bases clipped from V and 5 bases from J, the junction kept 9 bases outside the gene matches. The length of the CDR3 is 16 residues. The CDR3 sequence is CASSSRRTSGNNEQFF. DNA of the CDR3: TGTGCCAGCAGCTCACGACGGACTAGCGGTAACAATGAGCAGTTCTTC.

The V gene is TRBV19, the J gene TRBJ2-2, with 9 nucleotides matching TRBD2. The CDR3 contains 15 residues. Trimming removed 4 bases from V and 3 bases from J; junction bases left unmatched: 3. The germline V gene encodes CDR1 LNHDA and CDR2 SQIVND (reference sequence). DNA of the CDR3: TGTGCCAGTAGTAGGGCTAGCGGGGACACCGGGGAGCTGTTTTTT. Residues: CASSRASGDTGELFF.

This clone is classed as medium-sized. This rearrangement joins TRBV4-2 to TRBJ2-6, with a weak D call TRBD1 (6 bases). The V end lost 0 bases, the J end lost 4 bases, and 10 bases lay between the germline ends. The CDR3 has 16 amino acids. Germline assignment: CDR1 LGHNA and CDR2 YNFKEQ. This CDR3 reads CASSQEGGAGANVLTF. Here the CDR3 DNA reads TGTGCCAGCAGCCAAGAAGGGGGAGCCGGGGCCAACGTCCTGACTTTC.

This clone was found once. The gene calls are TRBV27 and TRBJ2-2; TRBD1 agrees at 7 bases. The CDR3 contains 15 residues. Germline V gives CDR1 MNHEY, CDR2 SMNVEV (reference sequence). J was trimmed by 3 bases and V by 6 bases; bases with no gene match: 7. CDR3 nucleotides: TGTGCCAGCAGGGCCGGGACAGTCCACACCGGGGAGCTGTTTTTT. Translating gives CASRAGTVHTGELFF.

The chain has TRBV6-5 and TRBJ1-4; 10 positions agree with TRBD1. The trim removed 6 bases at V and 8 bases at J, leaving 3 bases unmatched. This CDR3 comprises 13 residues. The germline V gene encodes CDR1 MNHEY and CDR2 SVGAGI. CDR3 nucleotide sequence: TGTGCCAGCAGGAGGACAGGGGGAGAAAAACTGTTTTTT. Its translation: CASRRTGGEKLFF.

This sequence joins TRBV5-1 and TRBJ1-1; D might be TRBD1 (6 bases). The CDR3 has 13 residues. Looked up from germline, CDR1 is SGHRS and CDR2 is YFSETQ. Trimming left V 3 bases short and J 6 bases short, with 12 bases between. In nucleotides, the CDR3 is TGCGCCAGCAGCTACAACAGGGAAGCTGAAGCTTTCTTT. Translated: CASSYNREAEAFF.

The chain is built from TRBV6-2 or TRBV6-3 and TRBJ1-6, with TRBD1 identical over 8 bases. Germline V gives CDR1 MNHEY, CDR2 SVGEGT. This CDR3 has 16 residues. The V segment lost 4 bases and the J segment 10 bases; nucleotides outside the gene matches: 12. In DNA, the CDR3 is TGTGCCAGCAGTTCCGGAGGACAGGGAGAACGATCACCCCTCCACTTT. The encoded protein is CASSSGGQGERSPLHF.

CDR3 sequence (DNA): TGTGCCAGCAGCTTAGCTCAGGGCCACGAGCAGTACTTC. As protein: CASSLAQGHEQYF. The V and J genes are TRBV7-6 and TRBJ2-7; D is perhaps TRBD1 (5 bases). Germline loops: CDR1 SGHVS, CDR2 FNYEAQ. V was clipped by 0 bases and J by 5 bases, with 8 bases between them. The CDR3 loop spans 13 amino acids.

This rearrangement joins TRBV20-1 to TRBJ1-1; no definite D call. CDR3 size: 13 residues. The germline gives CDR1 DFQATT, CDR2 SNEGSKA (reference sequence). Trimming cost V 3 bases and J 1 base, with 9 bases left between them. The CDR3 DNA reads TGCAGTGCTAGTTCGGGGAAGAACACTGAAGCTTTCTTT. Its protein is CSASSGKNTEAFF.

V gene TRBV2 combines with J gene TRBJ1-2; 7 nucleotides align to TRBD1. Germline V lookup: CDR1 SNHLY, CDR2 FYNNEI. This CDR3 is 15 amino acids long. The V segment lost 6 bases and the J segment 4 bases; nucleotides outside the gene matches: 11. CDR3 sequence reads: CASREEGQPTYGYTF. DNA of the CDR3: TGTGCCAGCAGAGAGGAGGGACAGCCCACCTATGGCTACACCTTC.

V usage is TRBV28 and J usage is TRBJ1-1; no firm D call. Per the germline V gene, CDR1 is MDHEN and CDR2 is SYDVKM. This CDR3 comprises 13 residues. Trimming shortened V by 2 bases and J by 5 bases, and 9 bases separated the two germline ends. Written as DNA, the CDR3 is TGTGCCAGCAGTTTAGTAGGGAGTACTGAAGCTTTCTTT. It yields the protein CASSLVGSTEAFF.

The genes are TRBV7-9 and TRBJ2-5, with TRBD1 as a possible D gene (5 bases). Germline values: CDR1 SEHNR, CDR2 FQNEAQ (reference sequence). This CDR3 has 14 amino acids. Trimming took off 0 bases at V and 5 bases at J, with 10 bases between the two ends. The CDR3 bases are TGTGCCAGCAGCTTAGCAGGGGCTGGGGAGACCCAGTACTTC. Translated, it gives CASSLAGAGETQYF.

The table lists this clone with many counts. The chain couples TRBV4-3 to TRBJ1-3, with D unclear. With 3 bases removed from V and 9 bases from J, the gap between germline ends came to 12 bases. This CDR3 is built from 13 residues. The V gene's germline CDR1 is LGHNA and CDR2 YSLEER. The CDR3 sequence: CASSQDPEGTIYF. The CDR3 DNA sequence: TGCGCCAGCAGCCAGGACCCTGAGGGCACCATATATTTT.

The chain carries TRBV18 and TRBJ2-5, with 7 bases identical to TRBD2. Trimming at V came to 1 base and at J to 4 bases, leaving 6 bases not matched to a gene. Germline lookup yields CDR1 KGHSH and CDR2 LQKENI. This CDR3 region has 15 residues. The CDR3 DNA reads TGTGCCAGCTCACCACAAGCGGGGTGGTCAGAGACCCAGTACTTC. It codes for CASSPQAGWSETQYF. The full variable domain, its missing parts supplied by reference TRBV18 and TRBJ2-5, is NAGVMQNPRHLVRRRGQEARLRCSPMKGHSHVYWYRQLPEEGLKFMVYLQKENIIDESGMPKERFSAEFPKEGPSILRIQQVVRGDSAAYFCASSPQAGWSETQYFGPGTRLLVL.

The count of this clone is one. The chain has TRBV6-6 and TRBJ1-5, with no clear D. The length of the CDR3 is 12 residues. The germline V and J ends were trimmed by 6 bases and 3 bases, with 6 bases remaining between them. The V gene's germline CDR1 is MNHNY and CDR2 SVGAGI (reference sequence). This CDR3 is CASRQHNQPQHF. CDR3 bases: TGTGCCAGCAGGCAACACAATCAGCCCCAGCATTTT.